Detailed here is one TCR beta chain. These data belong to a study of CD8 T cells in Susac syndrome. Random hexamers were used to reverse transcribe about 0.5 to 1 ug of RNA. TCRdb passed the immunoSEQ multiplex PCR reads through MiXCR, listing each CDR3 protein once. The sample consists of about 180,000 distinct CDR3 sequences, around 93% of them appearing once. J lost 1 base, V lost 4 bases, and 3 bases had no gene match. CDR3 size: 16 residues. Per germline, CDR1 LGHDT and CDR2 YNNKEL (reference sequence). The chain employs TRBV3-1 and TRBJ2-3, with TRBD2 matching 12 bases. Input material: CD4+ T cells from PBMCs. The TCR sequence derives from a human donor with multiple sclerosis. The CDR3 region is CASSRLAGAGTDTQYF. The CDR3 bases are TGTGCCAGCAGCCGACTAGCGGGAGCCGGCACAGATACGCAGTATTTT.